This T cell receptor beta chain is from a study of blood T cell repertoires in COVID-19. Here immunoSEQ multiplex PCR was the method, and the copy in TCRdb shows in-frame clones only, minus some. This sample has some 170,000 clones, with around 85% found just once. Donors in Cohort 3 counted as recovered after two negative PCRs, clearance, or symptom resolution. Germline V lookup: CDR1 PRHDT, CDR2 FYEKMQ (reference sequence). CDR3 size: 12 residues. Deletions cut 4 bases from V and 5 bases from J, with 8 bases between. The sequence was collected from a middle-aged man who had recovered from COVID-19. The sample consisted of PBMCs or T cells enriched from blood (not recorded which). The V gene is TRBV13, the J gene TRBJ1-1; maybe TRBD1 (6 bases). DNA of the CDR3: TGTGCCAGCAGCTCCACAGGGACTGAAGCTTTCTTT. This gives the protein CASSSTGTEAFF.